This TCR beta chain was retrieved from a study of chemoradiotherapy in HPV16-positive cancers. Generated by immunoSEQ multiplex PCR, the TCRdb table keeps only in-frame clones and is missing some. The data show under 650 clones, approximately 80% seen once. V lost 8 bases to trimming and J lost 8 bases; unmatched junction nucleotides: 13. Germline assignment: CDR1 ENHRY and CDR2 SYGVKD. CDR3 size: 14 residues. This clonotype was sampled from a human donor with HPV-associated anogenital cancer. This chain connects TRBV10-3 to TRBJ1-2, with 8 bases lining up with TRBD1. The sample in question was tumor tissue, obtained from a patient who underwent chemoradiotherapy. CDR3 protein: CAIQGTGGKVGYTF. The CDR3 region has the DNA TGTGCCATCCAAGGGACAGGCGGTAAAGTAGGCTACACCTTC.